These 8 T cell receptor beta chains originate from one sample sequenced in a study of a mutant IDH1 vaccine in newly diagnosed glioma. As for time point: week 23, last vaccination. In the vaccine, a single dose held 300 ug of the mutant IDH1 20-mer peptide, along with topical imiquimod. Sequenced by immunoSEQ multiplex PCR; TCRdb stores in-frame clones only, minus some. This sample carries roughly 52,000 clones, 80% of them seen once, and the ten largest clones take roughly 6.2%. Antigen specificity for these receptors is unknown. Here the sequenced sample was PBMCs, taken from a glioma patient whose treatment included an IDH1 peptide vaccine. These receptor sequences come from a man in his forties or fifties with glioma.

The chain carries TRBV28 and TRBJ2-5; D remains ambiguous. The ends were cut back, 5 bases at V and 1 base at J, with 17 bases in the middle. Germline V gives CDR1 MDHEN, CDR2 SYDVKM. This CDR3 contains 16 residues. In DNA form, the CDR3 reads TGTGCCAGCAGTCCAATCCCCGCCGTGGTCCAAGAGACCCAGTACTTC. It codes for CASSPIPAVVQETQYF.

As DNA, the CDR3 is TGTGCCAGTAGAAAAGGTCCGGCCAGCAATCAGCCCCAGCATTTT. Its translation: CASRKGPASNQPQHF. The chain uses TRBV19 and TRBJ1-5; no reliable D call. This CDR3 contains 15 residues. Trimming left V 6 bases short and J 1 base short, with 13 bases between. Germline CDR1 is LNHDA and CDR2 is SQIVND (reference sequence).

J is TRBJ1-1 and V is TRBV7-9; 8 positions agree with TRBD1. Germline V lookup: CDR1 SEHNR, CDR2 FQNEAQ (reference sequence). The CDR3 covers 16 residues. V shed 5 bases, J shed 1 base, and the junction held 9 bases outside the gene matches. Here the CDR3 reads CASSAAGGAENTEAFF. CDR3 sequence (DNA): TGTGCCAGCAGCGCCGCAGGGGGCGCGGAGAACACTGAAGCTTTCTTT.

The rearrangement joins TRBV6-5 to TRBJ1-1; D remains ambiguous. The CDR3 extends over 12 amino acids. V gave up 2 bases and J gave up 10 bases, with 11 bases separating them. CDR1 and CDR2 from the germline V gene are MNHEY and SVGAGI. CDR3 in DNA: TGTGCCAGCAGTTACAACCGGGATGTAGCTTTCTTT. Encoded protein: CASSYNRDVAFF.

J is TRBJ2-1 and V is TRBV12-5, with TRBD2 matching 12 bases. This CDR3 is built from 18 residues. Germline V CDR1 and CDR2: LGHNT, FRNRAP. The V gene end was trimmed by 1 base and the J gene end by 5 bases; junction bases not matched to a gene: 9. This chain's CDR3 is CASGLATSGGPRNNEQFF. The CDR3 coding sequence is TGTGCTAGTGGTTTGGCGACTAGCGGGGGACCACGAAACAATGAGCAGTTCTTC.

This clone was recorded only once. The CDR3 nucleotides are TGTGCCAGCAGTTACGATGGTGGAACAGGCACCTACGAGCAGTACTTC. Translating gives CASSYDGGTGTYEQYF. V is TRBV6-5 and J is TRBJ2-7; D possibly corresponds to TRBD1 (5 bases). V lost 2 bases to trimming and J lost 2 bases, with 16 bases between them. This CDR3 is built from 16 residues. In germline, CDR1 is MNHEY, CDR2 SVGAGI.

J is TRBJ1-2 and V is TRBV19, with D maybe TRBD1 (5 bases). Trimming took off 5 bases at V and 9 bases at J, with 13 bases between the two ends. This CDR3 is 12 amino acids long. CDR1 LNHDA and CDR2 SQIVND come from the germline V gene (reference sequence). CDR3 in amino acids: CASSPHRQRYTF. DNA for the CDR3: TGTGCCAGTAGTCCCCACAGGCAACGCTACACCTTC.

The chain links TRBV7-6 to TRBJ2-2; TRBD1 might be the D (6 bases). Looked up from germline, CDR1 is SGHVS and CDR2 is FNYEAQ. CDR3 length: 14 residues. V was trimmed by 6 bases and J by 7 bases, leaving 15 bases between them. DNA for the CDR3: TGTGCCAGCAGGCAACAGGGTTATAACGGGGAGCTGTTTTTT. Translation gives CASRQQGYNGELFF.